The next 20 T cell receptor beta chains were all read from a single sample in a study of blood T cell repertoires in COVID-19. Only in-frame clones appear in the TCRdb table, and some are missing; sequencing was by immunoSEQ multiplex PCR. The sample has 25,000 to 30,000 clones, 80% to 90% seen once. Material: peripheral blood. The receptors stem from a human donor in a cohort sampled during active COVID-19.

The rearrangement uses TRBV6-2 or TRBV6-3 and TRBJ2-2, with TRBD2 as a possible D gene (7 bases). V lost 4 bases to trimming and J lost 2 bases, with 8 bases between them. Germline values: CDR1 MNHEY, CDR2 SVGEGT. The CDR3 runs to 14 residues. CDR3 nucleotides: TGTGCCAGCAGTTGGGGGGGCAACACCGGGGAGCTGTTTTTT. The encoded protein is CASSWGGNTGELFF.

The chain uses TRBV3-1 (or the pseudogene TRBV3-2) and TRBJ1-2, with 8 bases lining up with TRBD1. CDR1 is LGHDT and CDR2 is YNNKEL in the germline V gene (reference sequence). The length of the CDR3 is 14 residues. Trimming at V came to 4 bases and at J to 8 bases, leaving 9 bases not matched to a gene. CDR3 sequence (DNA): TGTGCCAGCAGCCCCGGGACAGGTTATTTAGGCTACACCTTC. Residues: CASSPGTGYLGYTF.

The chain couples TRBV7-9 to TRBJ2-7; 7 bases are a match to TRBD1. Germline trimming cut 3 bases from V and 0 bases from J; bases unmatched to any gene: 2. The CDR3 has 14 amino acids. Germline CDR1 SEHNR, CDR2 FQNEAQ (reference sequence). DNA of the CDR3: TGTGCCAGCAGCTTGACAGGGAGCTCCTACGAGCAGTACTTC. This encodes CASSLTGSSYEQYF.

The chain uses TRBV5-1 and TRBJ2-3, with 11 positions matching TRBD2. The CDR3 sequence is 15 residues long. Germline values: CDR1 SGHRS, CDR2 YFSETQ. After removal of 3 bases from V and 1 base from J, the junction contained 1 base not matched to a gene. The CDR3 region is CASSSLAGGTDTQYF. In nucleotides, the CDR3 is TGCGCCAGCAGCTCACTAGCGGGAGGCACAGATACGCAGTATTTT.

V usage is TRBV28 and J usage is TRBJ2-1; 7 bases agree with TRBD1. This CDR3 contains 14 residues. The trim removed 4 bases at V and 4 bases at J, leaving 4 bases unmatched. In germline, CDR1 is MDHEN, CDR2 SYDVKM. The CDR3 DNA is TGTGCCAGCAGTTGGGACAGAAAATACAATGAGCAGTTCTTC. Encoded protein: CASSWDRKYNEQFF. The whole variable domain, remainder taken from reference TRBV28 and TRBJ2-1, is DVKVTQSSRYLVKRTGEKVFLECVQDMDHENMFWYRQDPGLGLRLIYFSYDVKMKEKGDIPEGYSVSREKKERFSLILESASTNQTSMYLCASSWDRKYNEQFFGPGTRLTVL.

The V gene is TRBV27, the J gene TRBJ2-3; TRBD2 aligns across 11 bases. The germline gives CDR1 MNHEY, CDR2 SMNVEV (reference sequence). The V segment lost 6 bases and the J segment 4 bases; nucleotides outside the gene matches: 6. CDR3 length equals 15 residues. CDR3 coding DNA: TGTGCCAGCAGAGCTCTAGCGGGAGGCGCAGATACGCAGTATTTT. It is translated as CASRALAGGADTQYF.

The chain employs TRBV15 and TRBJ2-4, with 9 bases that match TRBD2. The J segment lost 0 bases and the V segment lost 0 bases, leaving 15 bases of the junction unmatched. The CDR3 length is 21 residues. In germline, CDR1 is LNHNV, CDR2 YYDKDF (reference sequence). CDR3 protein: CATSREDLKPISGRAKNIQYF. The CDR3, as DNA: TGTGCCACCAGCAGAGAGGACCTTAAACCCATTAGCGGGAGAGCCAAAAACATTCAGTACTTC.

V gene TRBV6-1 combines with J gene TRBJ1-5, with 8 bases that match TRBD1. V lost 3 bases and J lost 2; bases outside the gene matches: 3. This CDR3 has 15 residues. CDR1 MNHNS and CDR2 SASEGT come from the germline V gene. The CDR3 nucleotides read TGTGCCAGCAGTGACAGGGGGCCGGGCAATCAGCCCCAGCATTTT. This gives the protein CASSDRGPGNQPQHF.

The chain joins TRBV29-1 to TRBJ2-7; 10 bases agree with TRBD2. The CDR3 totals 17 residues. Germline values: CDR1 SQVTM, CDR2 ANQGSEA. Trimming took 1 base from V and 0 from J; bases not matched to a gene: 9. The CDR3 protein is CSVEALGERGGSYEQYF. CDR3 coding DNA: TGCAGCGTTGAAGCGCTCGGGGAGCGGGGGGGCTCCTACGAGCAGTACTTC.

The chain links TRBV6-5 to TRBJ1-5; TRBD1 matches 7 bases. CDR1 is MNHEY and CDR2 is SVGAGI in the germline V gene. The CDR3 is made up of 14 amino acids. J lost 7 bases, V lost 5 bases, and 8 bases had no gene match. CDR3 sequence: CASSPGGSGQPQHF. CDR3 nucleotides: TGTGCCAGCAGTCCAGGGGGATCGGGCCAGCCCCAGCATTTT.

The CDR3: CASSFVPSGGQNEQFF. CDR3 DNA: TGTGCCAGCAGCTTCGTGCCTAGCGGGGGTCAAAATGAGCAGTTCTTC. J is TRBJ2-1 and V is TRBV7-3; TRBD2 matches 10 bases. Per germline, CDR1 SGHTA and CDR2 FQGTGA. V lost 3 bases and J lost 7; bases outside the gene matches: 9. The CDR3 has 16 amino acids.

The chain has TRBV30 and TRBJ1-6; no firm D call. V lost 8 bases and J lost 7, with 12 bases in between. Per germline, CDR1 GTSNPN and CDR2 SVGIG (reference sequence). The length of the CDR3 is 12 residues. The CDR3 protein is CAHRELNSPLHF. The CDR3 nucleotides are TGTGCCCACCGGGAGCTGAATTCACCCCTCCACTTT.

The rearrangement uses TRBV6-5 and TRBJ2-7, with 11 bases lining up with TRBD2. This CDR3 region has 15 residues. V was clipped by 5 bases and J by 3 bases; unmatched bases: 6. Germline V lookup: CDR1 MNHEY, CDR2 SVGAGI. DNA of the CDR3: TGTGCCAGCAGTACCGGGACTAGCGGCAACTACGAGCAGTACTTC. This codes for CASSTGTSGNYEQYF.

The chain combines TRBV7-9 with TRBJ2-2; D is uncertain. Germline CDR1 SEHNR, CDR2 FQNEAQ (reference sequence). This CDR3 region has 15 residues. V lost 6 bases and J 6 bases, leaving 17 bases between the germline ends. CDR3 DNA: TGTGCCAGCAGGCCCCTGACTCTCCCCCCCGGGGAGCTGTTTTTT. It encodes CASRPLTLPPGELFF.

This chain joins TRBV6-6 and TRBJ1-1, with TRBD1 matching over 10 bases. From germline, CDR1 is MNHNY and CDR2 SVGAGI (reference sequence). CDR3 length: 16 amino acids. V was pared by 7 bases and J by 3 bases, with 11 bases of the junction left unmatched. The CDR3 DNA follows: TGTGCCAGCACCCCGGCCCCGGGACAGGGGTACACTGAAGCTTTCTTT. Its translation is CASTPAPGQGYTEAFF.

V is TRBV12-3 or TRBV12-4 and J is TRBJ2-2; D is undetermined. Trimming took 7 bases from V and 2 from J, leaving 5 bases between them. This CDR3 is built from 12 residues. The CDR3 region is CASNLNTGELFF. CDR3 DNA sequence: TGTGCCAGCAACCTAAACACCGGGGAGCTGTTTTTT.

V is TRBV7-9 and J is TRBJ1-5; 7 bases are a match to TRBD1. CDR3 length: 15 amino acids. J gave up 3 bases and V 1 base, and 3 bases lay outside the gene matches. CDR1 SEHNR and CDR2 FQNEAQ come from the germline V gene (reference sequence). The CDR3 spells CASSLDRGLNQPQHF. CDR3 DNA sequence: TGTGCCAGCAGCTTAGACAGGGGCCTCAATCAGCCCCAGCATTTT.

The V and J genes are TRBV10-1 and TRBJ1-2; 8 bases are shared with TRBD1. Germline CDR1 is WNHNN and CDR2 is SYGVQD (reference sequence). V shed 6 bases, J shed 6 bases, and the junction held 6 bases outside the gene matches. This CDR3 is 13 amino acids long. The CDR3 DNA reads TGCGCCAGCAGCCCTGGACAGGGCCATGGCTACACCTTC. Protein: CASSPGQGHGYTF.

This chain joins TRBV7-9 and TRBJ1-6; 7 bases map to TRBD1. The CDR3 consists of 13 residues. J was trimmed by 10 bases and V by 5 bases; bases with no gene match: 5. In germline, CDR1 is SEHNR, CDR2 FQNEAQ (reference sequence). The CDR3 DNA sequence: TGTGCCAGCAGCCGACAGGGACGATCACCCCTCCACTTT. Encoded protein: CASSRQGRSPLHF.

The chain has TRBV11-2 and TRBJ2-6, with D possibly being TRBD1 (6 bases). This CDR3 contains 16 residues. V was trimmed by 6 bases and J by 0 bases, leaving 12 bases between them. Germline CDR1 reads SGHAT; CDR2 reads FQNNGV. The CDR3 region is CASRKQGFSGANVLTF. The CDR3 DNA sequence: TGTGCCAGCAGGAAACAGGGATTCTCTGGGGCCAACGTCCTGACTTTC.